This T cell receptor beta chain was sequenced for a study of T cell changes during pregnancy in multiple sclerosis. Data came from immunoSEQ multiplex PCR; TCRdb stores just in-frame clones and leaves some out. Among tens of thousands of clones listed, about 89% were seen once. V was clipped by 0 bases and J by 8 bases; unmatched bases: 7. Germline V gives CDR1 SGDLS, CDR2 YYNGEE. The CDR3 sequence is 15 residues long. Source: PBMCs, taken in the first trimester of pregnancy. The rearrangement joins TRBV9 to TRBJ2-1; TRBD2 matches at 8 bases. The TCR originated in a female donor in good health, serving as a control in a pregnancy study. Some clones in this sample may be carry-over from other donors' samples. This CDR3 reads CASSVGAGDGHEQFF. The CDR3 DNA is TGTGCCAGCAGCGTAGGAGCGGGAGACGGCCATGAGCAGTTCTTC.